A selection of T cell receptor beta chains follows, all from one sample in a study of metastatic and nonmetastatic thyroid tumors. TCRdb reprocessed the PCR reads using MiXCR. The sample includes tens of thousands of clones, approximately 18% seen only once; the top ten take 5% to 7.5%. The specimen was blood. The receptors originated from a male donor with papillary thyroid cancer or a benign thyroid nodule (not recorded which). Some clones in this sample may be carry-over from other donors' samples. Both conserved end residues are part of each CDR3. The D gene is left open where the match is weak. Clone sizes are given selectively: once, few, many, or a class where the clone is expanded.

>NA|NA|TRBV6-1|TRBJ2-2
CASRRGPNTGELFF
TGTGCCAGCAGGAGGGGACCGAACACCGGGGAGCTGTTTTTT
>NA|NA|TRBV24-1|TRBJ1-1
CATSDGGQGVNTEAFF
TGTGCCACCAGTGATGGCGGGCAGGGTGTGAACACTGAAGCTTTCTTT
>TRBD2|medium-sized|TRBV19|TRBJ2-1
CASSIWRLADNEQFF
TGTGCCAGTAGCATATGGCGACTAGCGGATAATGAGCAGTTCTTC
>NA|many|TRBV7-2|TRBJ2-3
CASSPGPGADTQYF
TGTGCCAGCAGCCCAGGACCCGGAGCAGATACGCAGTATTTT
>NA|many|TRBV3-1|TRBJ1-4
CASSQAWGGGEKLFF
TGTGCCAGCAGCCAAGCCTGGGGGGGTGGCGAAAAACTGTTTTTT
>TRBD2|medium-sized|TRBV6-1|TRBJ2-7
CASSPSGGSSYEQYF
TGTGCCAGCAGTCCTAGCGGAGGGAGCTCCTACGAGCAGTACTTC
>NA|many|TRBV20-1|TRBJ1-1
CSARTMNTEAFF
TGCAGTGCTAGGACCATGAACACTGAAGCTTTCTTT
>NA|NA|TRBV11-2|TRBJ2-7
CASHRGYEQYF
TGTGCCAGCCATCGGGGGTACGAGCAATACTTC
>TRBD1|NA|TRBV20-1|TRBJ1-2
CSARPRTGGGLYGYTF
TGCAGTGCTAGACCAAGGACAGGGGGCGGCTTATATGGCTACACCTTC
>NA|many|TRBV18|TRBJ1-1
CASSPSTGLNTEAFF
TGTGCCAGCTCACCCTCGACAGGTCTGAACACTGAAGCTTTCTTT
>NA|NA|TRBV12-3/TRBV12-4|TRBJ2-3
CASRSGRGAVSTDTQYF
TGTGCCAGCAGATCAGGTAGGGGAGCGGTAAGCACAGATACGCAGTATTTT
>TRBD1|many|TRBV19|TRBJ2-1
CASAPAGQAYNEQFF
TGTGCCAGTGCGCCCGCGGGACAGGCCTACAATGAGCAGTTCTTC
>NA|NA|TRBV18|TRBJ1-5
CASSPNDYQPQHF
TGTGCCAGCTCACCCAACGACTATCAGCCCCAGCATTTT
>TRBD2|many|TRBV20-1|TRBJ2-7
CSAISLGLAEDEQYF
TGCAGTGCTATATCGCTCGGACTAGCGGAAGACGAGCAGTACTTC
>NA|many|TRBV20-1|TRBJ1-1
CSASSVSGQSTEAFF
TGCAGTGCTAGTAGTGTTTCCGGACAGTCGACTGAAGCTTTCTTT